Listed here are 15 T cell receptor beta chains from one sample, sequenced in a study of beta chain features in type 1 diabetes (dated by TCRdb to 2016 to 2018). Libraries were prepared through the immunoSEQ multiplex PCR assay. The High Capacity cDNA Reverse Transcription Kit was used to reverse transcribe all of the isolated RNA, meaning that expressed TCRB transcripts were what got sequenced. TCRdb retrieved this table from immuneACCESS and kept in-frame rearrangements only. Not all clones are present; in checked studies, unresolved V genes account for under half, and no reason is known for the remainder. Recorded for this sample are approximately 140,000 clones; 48% of them occurred a single time. Over 0.4% of the sample rests with the top ten. Sequenced input: Tregs from blood. Reading the label with the study, this specimen's cell subset or site is: regulatory CD4+ T cells. These receptors originate from a man younger than 35 in good health.

This clone was seen more than once but under ten times. This chain connects TRBV9 to TRBJ2-7; TRBD1 is a possible D gene (5 bases). This CDR3 is 12 amino acids long. V shed 2 bases and J shed 7 bases, with 10 bases lying between them. Germline assignment: CDR1 SGDLS and CDR2 YYNGEE. The CDR3 loop reads CASSVQGGEQYF. In DNA, the CDR3 is TGTGCCAGCAGCGTCCAGGGTGGGGAGCAGTACTTC.

The chain has TRBV10-3 and TRBJ2-3, with TRBD1 matching 7 bases. This CDR3 region has 15 residues. Looked up from germline, CDR1 is ENHRY and CDR2 is SYGVKD. The trim removed 7 bases at V and 0 bases at J, leaving 7 bases unmatched. The CDR3 sequence is CAIMGRGSSTDTQYF. The DNA of the CDR3 is TGTGCCATCATGGGCAGGGGGTCTAGCACAGATACGCAGTATTTT.

The chain carries TRBV14 and TRBJ1-2; TRBD1 aligns across 9 bases. Germline CDR1 is SGHDN and CDR2 is FVKESK. The ends lost 4 bases at V and 6 bases at J; junction bases unmatched: 6. The CDR3 covers 14 residues. The CDR3, as DNA: TGTGCCAGCAGCCGTACCGGGACAGGGCATGGCTACACCTTC. Protein product: CASSRTGTGHGYTF.

The chain uses TRBV11-3 and TRBJ2-5, with 7 bases lining up with TRBD1. After removal of 5 bases from V and 2 bases from J, the junction contained 8 bases not matched to a gene. The CDR3 consists of 15 residues. Germline assignment: CDR1 SGHNT and CDR2 YENEEA. CDR3 bases: TGTGCCAGCAGCCCGAGACAGGGCCCACAAGAGACCCAGTACTTC. Encoded protein: CASSPRQGPQETQYF.

The genes are TRBV28 and TRBJ1-4; tentative D call: TRBD1 (6 bases). V lost 3 bases and J lost 8, with 13 bases in between. The CDR3 has 14 residues. CDR1 and CDR2 (germline): MDHEN, SYDVKM. CDR3 in amino acids: CASSFTGRGEKLFF. The CDR3 DNA is TGTGCCAGCAGTTTCACAGGGAGGGGGGAAAAACTGTTTTTT.

This clone was detected a few times. The gene calls are TRBV4-3 and TRBJ2-7; weak D call: TRBD2 (7 bases). The CDR3 totals 16 residues. Deletions cut 0 bases from V and 3 bases from J, with 15 bases between. The germline V gene encodes CDR1 LGHNA and CDR2 YSLEER. CDR3 nucleotides: TGCGCCAGCAGCCAAGAATGGGGGAGGGGGTTCTACGAGCAGTACTTC. This encodes CASSQEWGRGFYEQYF.

This clone was counted only a few times. The chain carries TRBV9 and TRBJ2-2, with D possibly being TRBD2 (5 bases). Germline V CDR1 and CDR2: SGDLS, YYNGEE. Deletions cut 0 bases from V and 8 bases from J, with 11 bases between. The CDR3 covers 14 residues. The CDR3 sequence: CASSVAGMLGELFF. CDR3 DNA sequence: TGTGCCAGCAGCGTAGCGGGGATGTTGGGGGAGCTGTTTTTT.

In its sample, this clone was seen once. The V and J genes are TRBV19 and TRBJ2-7, with 9 bases aligning to TRBD1. The CDR3 totals 15 residues. From germline, CDR1 is LNHDA and CDR2 SQIVND (reference sequence). J lost 2 bases, V lost 3 bases, and 5 bases had no gene match. The CDR3 sequence is CASSIRRDRAYEQYF. The DNA of the CDR3 is TGTGCCAGTAGTATCCGACGGGACAGGGCCTACGAGCAGTACTTC.

V and J are TRBV7-6 and TRBJ2-7, with 7 bases aligning to TRBD2. The germline gives CDR1 SGHVS, CDR2 FNYEAQ. V was clipped by 4 bases and J by 5 bases; unmatched bases: 11. The CDR3 sequence is 15 residues long. CDR3 sequence (DNA): TGTGCCAGCAGCTCCCCGGCGAGCGGGAAAAACGAGCAGTACTTC. Its protein product is CASSSPASGKNEQYF.

The V gene is TRBV5-1, the J gene TRBJ1-5; D is possibly TRBD1 (6 bases). Germline CDR1 reads SGHRS; CDR2 reads YFSETQ. This CDR3 is 15 amino acids long. Trimming pared 4 bases from V and 1 base from J, leaving 12 bases between. CDR3 protein: CASSQTGVSNQPQHF. Written as DNA, the CDR3 is TGCGCCAGCAGCCAGACAGGTGTGAGCAATCAGCCCCAGCATTTT.

This clone was seen only a few times. The gene calls are TRBV7-2 and TRBJ1-5; D not resolved. This CDR3 is 13 amino acids long. Trimming left V 5 bases short and J 4 bases short, with 9 bases between. The V gene's germline CDR1 is SGHTA and CDR2 FQGNSA. As DNA, the CDR3 is TGTGCCAGCAGCGCGGGTGGAAATCAGCCCCAGCATTTT. This translates into CASSAGGNQPQHF. The full variable domain, with the rest looked up from reference TRBV7-2 and TRBJ1-5, is GAGVSQSPSNKVTEKGKDVELRCDPISGHTALYWYRQSLGQGLEFLIYFQGNSAPDKSGLPSDRFSAERTGGSVSTLTIQRTQQEDSAVYLCASSAGGNQPQHFGDGTRLSIL.

This chain links TRBV2 with TRBJ2-2; 12 bases match TRBD2. The CDR3 is 15 amino acids. V shed 4 bases and J 7 bases; nucleotides not matched to a gene: 4. The germline V gene encodes CDR1 SNHLY and CDR2 FYNNEI. In DNA, the CDR3 is TGTGCCAGCAGTGGACCTAGCGGGAGGGACGGGGAGCTGTTTTTT. This encodes CASSGPSGRDGELFF. Based on the CDR3 plus reference TRBV2 and TRBJ2-2, the full variable domain is EPEVTQTPSHQVTQMGQEVILRCVPISNHLYFYWYRQILGQKVEFLVSFYNNEISEKSEIFDDQFSVERPDGSNFTLKIRSTKLEDSAMYFCASSGPSGRDGELFFGEGSRLTVL.

The chain joins TRBV13 to TRBJ2-5; the match to TRBD1 covers 8 bases. The germline CDR1 and CDR2 sequences are PRHDT and FYEKMQ (reference sequence). The CDR3 is 14 residues long. Trimming took 5 bases from V and 4 from J; bases not matched to a gene: 6. The CDR3 nucleotides read TGTGCCAGCAGCCTACGACAGGGGCGAGAGACCCAGTACTTC. Its protein is CASSLRQGRETQYF.

This clone was counted a few times. Other DNA sequences within the sample encode an identical CDR3. The genes are TRBV5-1 and TRBJ2-3, with 15 nucleotides matching TRBD2. Germline V gene data show CDR1 as SGHRS and CDR2 as YFSETQ. The CDR3 length is 16 residues. V lost 3 bases to trimming and J lost 3 bases; unmatched junction nucleotides: 2. CDR3: CASSWTSGRGTDTQYF. Written as DNA, the CDR3 is TGCGCCAGCAGCTGGACTAGCGGGAGGGGAACAGATACGCAGTATTTT.

This CDR3 reads CASSQKGVGDTQYF. The CDR3 DNA is TGCGCCAGCAGCCAAAAAGGGGTGGGGGATACGCAGTATTTT. The chain uses TRBV4-1 and TRBJ2-3; D perhaps matches TRBD1 (5 bases). Germline V gives CDR1 MGHRA, CDR2 YSYEKL. V lost 2 bases, J lost 6 bases, and 12 bases lay in between. The CDR3 loop spans 14 amino acids.